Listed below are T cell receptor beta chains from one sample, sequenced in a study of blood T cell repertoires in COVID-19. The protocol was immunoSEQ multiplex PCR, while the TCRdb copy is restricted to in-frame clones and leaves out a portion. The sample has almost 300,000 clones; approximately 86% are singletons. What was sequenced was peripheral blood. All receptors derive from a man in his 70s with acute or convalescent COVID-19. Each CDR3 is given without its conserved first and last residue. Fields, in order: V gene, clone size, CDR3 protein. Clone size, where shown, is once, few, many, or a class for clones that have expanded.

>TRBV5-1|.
ASSWDTSNTEAF
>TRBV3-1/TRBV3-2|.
ASSQEPGNKKF
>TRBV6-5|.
ASSRTGGGYGYT
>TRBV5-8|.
ASSSPSGQRDSPLH
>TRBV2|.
ASSGGSGGSSYNEQF
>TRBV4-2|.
ASSARTGDEKLF
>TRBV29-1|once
SVESRATF
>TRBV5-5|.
ASSLIADYNEQF
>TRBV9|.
ASSVVAGFSGNTIY
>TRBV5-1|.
ASSLGDRSSYNEQF
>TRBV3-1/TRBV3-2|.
ASSQRDGGGYEQY
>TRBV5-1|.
ASSLGSGSNSYEQY
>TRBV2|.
ASTRQNTGELF
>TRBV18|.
ASSMGGVGNTEAF
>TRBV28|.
ASSRSGLPSSYEQY
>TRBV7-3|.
ASSSTGNDEQF
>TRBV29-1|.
SVGEGAGIYGYT
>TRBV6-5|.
ASILGKGGNTIY
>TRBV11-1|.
ASSLSVNTEAF
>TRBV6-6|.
ASSYQGLEAF
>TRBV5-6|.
ASSLQGNYGYT
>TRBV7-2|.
ASSPRSGGYEQY
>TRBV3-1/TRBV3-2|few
ASSAFGLAGGRAGRETQY
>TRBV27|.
ASSSYRKSSYEQY
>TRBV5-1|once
ASSFPLSGGADRDTQY
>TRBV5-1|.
ASSSAGGINEQF
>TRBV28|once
ASSFLAGQNSPLH
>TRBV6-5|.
ASSRQGASYT
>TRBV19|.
ASSMGGHNQPQH
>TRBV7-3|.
ASSLRDRANEQF
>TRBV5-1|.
ASSPGLAGGQGTGELF
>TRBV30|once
AWSVGQGYT
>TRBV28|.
ASRPGQPLSYEQY
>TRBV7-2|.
ASSPLDRVLLYGYT
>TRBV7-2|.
ASSLEIVGGYGYT
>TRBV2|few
ASSPSGSGELF
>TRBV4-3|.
ASTDWGRGATEAF
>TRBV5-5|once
ASSTGDRASGGYT
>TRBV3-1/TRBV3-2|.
ASSRTYRGTSSYNEQF
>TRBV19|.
ASGARGSDTQY
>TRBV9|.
ASSASGANTGELF
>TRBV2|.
ASSGTSYEQY
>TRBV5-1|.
ASSEPPGTGAYEQY
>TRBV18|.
ASSRQGPYNEQF
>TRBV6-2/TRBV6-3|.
ASSQSYEQY
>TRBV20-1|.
SASSGHEQY
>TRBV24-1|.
ATSDFNRIYGYT
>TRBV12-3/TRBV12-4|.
ASGADTNQPQH
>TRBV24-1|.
ATSDFGGGQTDTQY
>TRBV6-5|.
ASSTTGTGGAEAF
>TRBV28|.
ASRKTPGARGYEQY
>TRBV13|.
ASSSPGQAYEQY
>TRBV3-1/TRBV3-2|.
ASSQGRQRHYEQY
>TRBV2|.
ASTRDVETQY